One and the same sample provided the 11 T cell receptor beta chains below, sequenced in a study of blood T cell repertoires in COVID-19. Sequencing was performed with immunoSEQ multiplex PCR; in TCRdb, only in-frame clones are kept and a portion is missing. The sample consists of around 210,000 clones, about 80% of them appearing once. The sequenced material came from peripheral blood. Receptors were obtained from a woman of 80 years or more with COVID-19, enrolled during active disease.

V gene TRBV12-2 combines with J gene TRBJ1-2; the table's D call TRBD1 went unverified against the DNA. TRBV12-2 is tagged as a pseudogene. The CDR3 has 17 residues. CDR3 in DNA: TGTGCAAGTCGCTTAGGTCAGACCCCAGGGGAAGAGTATGGCTACACCTTC. It specifies CASRLGQTPGEEYGYTF.

The rearrangement links TRBV5-4 to TRBJ1-1; 8 bases are shared with TRBD1. The CDR3 covers 13 residues. Germline CDR1 SGHNT, CDR2 YYREEE (reference sequence). The V gene end was trimmed by 2 bases and the J gene end by 4 bases; junction bases not matched to a gene: 1. CDR3 DNA sequence: TGTGCCAGCAGCTTTGACAGGGGCACTGAAGCTTTCTTT. This translates into CASSFDRGTEAFF. The full variable domain, with the rest looked up from reference TRBV5-4 and TRBJ1-1, is ETGVTQSPTHLIKTRGQQVTLRCSSQSGHNTVSWYQQALGQGPQFIFQYYREEENGRGNFPPRFSGLQFPNYSSELNVNALELDDSALYLCASSFDRGTEAFFGQGTRLTVV.

The rearrangement joins TRBV6-6 to TRBJ2-2; 7 nucleotides line up with TRBD2. The CDR3 contains 15 residues. V dropped 5 bases and J dropped 0; count of bases not matched to a gene: 3. Germline CDR1 MNHNY, CDR2 SVGAGI (reference sequence). The CDR3 nucleotides are TGTGCCAGCAGTAAAGCGGGGACGAACACCGGGGAGCTGTTTTTT. Its protein product is CASSKAGTNTGELFF.

The chain has TRBV7-9 and TRBJ2-1, with a possible D match to TRBD1 (6 bases). Per germline, CDR1 SEHNR and CDR2 FQNEAQ (reference sequence). The CDR3 consists of 15 residues. The germline V and J ends were trimmed by 5 bases and 1 base, with 12 bases remaining between them. Written as DNA, the CDR3 is TGTGCCAGCAGCGCAGGGGTCCTGTCCTACAATGAGCAGTTCTTC. Translating gives CASSAGVLSYNEQFF.

The chain combines TRBV19 with TRBJ1-1; no definite D call. Between the trimmed V and J ends, which lost 1 base and 4 bases, there was a span of 13 bases. CDR1 is LNHDA and CDR2 is SQIVND in the germline V gene (reference sequence). This CDR3 has 15 amino acids. The CDR3 DNA reads TGTGCCAGTAGTATAGTCGGGTTTGGCGGCACTGAAGCTTTCTTT. Translation gives CASSIVGFGGTEAFF.

This chain links TRBV15 with TRBJ2-3; a weak D match, TRBD2 (5 bases). The V end was cut by 0 bases, the J end by 0 bases, with 13 bases between. There are 17 residues in the CDR3. Germline V gives CDR1 LNHNV, CDR2 YYDKDF (reference sequence). The CDR3 reads CATSRDRGNPSTDTQYF. In DNA, the CDR3 is TGTGCCACCAGCAGAGATCGGGGAAATCCAAGCACAGATACGCAGTATTTT.

This clone was observed a handful of times. The germline gene is not matched at one end of the junction; a read error may be the cause. V and J are TRBV5-1 and TRBJ1-1; D gene unclear. Germline V gene lookup returns CDR1 SGHRS and CDR2 YFSETQ. The length of the CDR3 is 13 residues. CDR3 coding DNA: TGCGCCAGCAGTTTGGGGAGGAACACTGAAGCTTTCTTT. Its protein is CASSLGRNTEAFF.

The chain carries TRBV5-4 and TRBJ2-5; 16 positions agree with TRBD2. The junction had 5 bases not matched to a gene; V was cut back by 4 bases and J by 2 bases. The CDR3 runs to 17 residues. Germline CDR1 is SGHNT and CDR2 is YYREEE (reference sequence). The CDR3 nucleotides read TGTGCCAGCAGCACCGGGACTAGCGGGGGGGAGCAAGAGACCCAGTACTTC. It specifies CASSTGTSGGEQETQYF.

This clone was detected ten times or more. The chain has TRBV7-9 and TRBJ1-1; 10 bases align to TRBD1. The CDR3 length is 14 residues. With V trimmed by 7 bases and J by 1 base, 3 bases remained unmatched. Germline V gene sequence: CDR1 SEHNR, CDR2 FQNEAQ (reference sequence). For the CDR3, the DNA is TGTGCCAGCACCTGGGACAGGGGGAACACTGAAGCTTTCTTT. It codes for CASTWDRGNTEAFF.

This clone was seen a few times. The chain recombines TRBV29-1 with TRBJ1-1, with a weak D call TRBD1 (6 bases). Germline CDR1 reads SQVTM; CDR2 reads ANQGSEA. V dropped 6 bases and J dropped 3 bases, with 14 bases sitting between them. The CDR3 is 13 residues long. The CDR3 reads CSVAYRADTEAFF. CDR3 DNA sequence: TGCAGCGTCGCCTACAGGGCGGACACTGAAGCTTTCTTT.

This chain links TRBV29-1 with TRBJ1-2; D may be TRBD1 (6 bases). This CDR3 comprises 14 residues. Germline-derived CDR1 and CDR2 are SQVTM and ANQGSEA. Trimming pared 3 bases from V and 7 bases from J, leaving 18 bases between. The CDR3 is CSVEPYRAFGGYTF. DNA for the CDR3: TGCAGCGTTGAGCCGTACAGGGCTTTTGGTGGCTACACCTTC.